This T cell receptor beta chain was captured by sequencing in a study of Ad26.COV2.S vaccination and SARS-CoV-2 variants. Study-level background: Dosing was one shot or two shots 56 days apart.

Treatment in this sample: roughly 19 received Ad26.COV2.S at low or high dose, single or two shots; roughly five received placebo; per-sample allocation not given. The study sampled participants on day 63 after the first vaccine or placebo injection. The shot given was an Ad26 vector that makes Wuhan-strain SARS-CoV-2 spike. Libraries were prepared by immunoSEQ multiplex PCR; TCRdb keeps only in-frame clonotypes and omits some of them. The sample records 300,000 to 450,000 clones, roughly 81% being singletons. The length of the CDR3 is 16 residues. Germline values: CDR1 KGHSH, CDR2 LQKENI. J gave up 2 bases and V 2 bases, and 3 bases lay outside the gene matches. This clone was seen a few times.

The chain combines TRBV18 with TRBJ1-3, with 10 bases lining up with TRBD1. This receptor was obtained from a person between 18 and 60 years old who received the Ad26.COV2.S COVID-19 vaccine or a placebo. Sequencing used peripheral blood, obtained in a trial of Ad26.COV2.S vaccine versus placebo. CDR3 amino acids: CASSPSGTGAGNTIYF. The CDR3, as DNA: TGTGCCAGCTCACCATCCGGGACAGGGGCTGGAAACACCATATATTTT.